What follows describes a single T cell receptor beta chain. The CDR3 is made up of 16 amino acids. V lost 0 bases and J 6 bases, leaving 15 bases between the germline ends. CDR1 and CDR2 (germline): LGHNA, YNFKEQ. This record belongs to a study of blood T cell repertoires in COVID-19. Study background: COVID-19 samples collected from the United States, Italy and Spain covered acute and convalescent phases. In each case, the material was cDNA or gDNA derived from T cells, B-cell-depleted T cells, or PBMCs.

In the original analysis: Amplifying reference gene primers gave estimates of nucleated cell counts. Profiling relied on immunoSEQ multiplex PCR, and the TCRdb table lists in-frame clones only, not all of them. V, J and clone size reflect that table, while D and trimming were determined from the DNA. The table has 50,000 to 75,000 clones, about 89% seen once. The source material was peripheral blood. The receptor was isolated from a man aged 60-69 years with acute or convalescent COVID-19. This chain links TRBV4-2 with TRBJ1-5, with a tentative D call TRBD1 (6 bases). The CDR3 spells CASSQDPQGPSQPQHF. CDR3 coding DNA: TGTGCCAGCAGCCAAGATCCCCAGGGGCCCTCTCAGCCCCAGCATTTT.